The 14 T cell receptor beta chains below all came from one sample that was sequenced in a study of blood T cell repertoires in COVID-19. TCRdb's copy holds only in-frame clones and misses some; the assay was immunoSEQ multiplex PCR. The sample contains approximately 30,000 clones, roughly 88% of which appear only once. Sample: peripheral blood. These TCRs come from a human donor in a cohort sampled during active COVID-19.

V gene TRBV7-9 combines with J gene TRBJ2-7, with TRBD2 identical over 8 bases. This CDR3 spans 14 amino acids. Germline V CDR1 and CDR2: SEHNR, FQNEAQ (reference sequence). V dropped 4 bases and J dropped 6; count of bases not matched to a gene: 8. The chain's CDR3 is CASSSGLAMSEQYF. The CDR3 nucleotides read TGTGCCAGCAGCTCCGGACTAGCAATGTCCGAGCAGTACTTC.

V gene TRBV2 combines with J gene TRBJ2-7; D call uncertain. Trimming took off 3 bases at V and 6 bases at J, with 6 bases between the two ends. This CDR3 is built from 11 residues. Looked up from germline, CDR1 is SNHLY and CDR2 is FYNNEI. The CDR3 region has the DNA TGTGCCAGCAGTGAGCACTCCGAGCAGTACTTC. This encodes CASSEHSEQYF. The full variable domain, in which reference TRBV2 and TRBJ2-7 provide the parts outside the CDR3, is EPEVTQTPSHQVTQMGQEVILRCVPISNHLYFYWYRQILGQKVEFLVSFYNNEISEKSEIFDDQFSVERPDGSNFTLKIRSTKLEDSAMYFCASSEHSEQYFGPGTRLTVT.

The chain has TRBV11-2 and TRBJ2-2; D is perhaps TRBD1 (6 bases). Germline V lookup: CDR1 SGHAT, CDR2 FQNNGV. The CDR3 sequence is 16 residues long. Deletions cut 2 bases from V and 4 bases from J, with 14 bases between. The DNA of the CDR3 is TGTGCCAGCAGCTTATTGGGTGGGGGCGGCACCGGGGAGCTGTTTTTT. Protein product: CASSLLGGGGTGELFF.

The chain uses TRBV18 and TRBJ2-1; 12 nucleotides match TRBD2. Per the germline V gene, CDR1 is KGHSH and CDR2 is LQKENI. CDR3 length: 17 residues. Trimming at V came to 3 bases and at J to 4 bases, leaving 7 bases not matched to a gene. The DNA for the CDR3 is TGTGCCAGCTCACCCCTTATGACTAGCGGGGGATACAATGAGCAGTTCTTC. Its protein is CASSPLMTSGGYNEQFF.

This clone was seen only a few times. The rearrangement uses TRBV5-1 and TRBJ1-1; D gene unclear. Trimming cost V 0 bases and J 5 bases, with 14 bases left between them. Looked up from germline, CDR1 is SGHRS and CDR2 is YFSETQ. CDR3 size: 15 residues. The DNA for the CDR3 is TGCGCCAGCAGCTTGGCCGGCAGTTCGAGGACTGAAGCTTTCTTT. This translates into CASSLAGSSRTEAFF.

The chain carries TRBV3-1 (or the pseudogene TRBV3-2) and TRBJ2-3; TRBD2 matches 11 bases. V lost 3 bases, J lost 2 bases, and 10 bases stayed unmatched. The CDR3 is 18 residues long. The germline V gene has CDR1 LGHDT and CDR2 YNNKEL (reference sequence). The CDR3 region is CASSQHGISGGVTDTQYF. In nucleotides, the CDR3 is TGTGCCAGCAGCCAGCACGGAATTAGCGGGGGGGTCACAGATACGCAGTATTTT.

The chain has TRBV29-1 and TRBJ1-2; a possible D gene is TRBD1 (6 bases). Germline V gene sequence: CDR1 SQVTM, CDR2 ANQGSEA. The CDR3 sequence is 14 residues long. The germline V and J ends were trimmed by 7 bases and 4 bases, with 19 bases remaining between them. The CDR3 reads CSGWGLQGGYGYTF. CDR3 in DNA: TGCAGCGGTTGGGGTTTACAGGGTGGCTATGGCTACACCTTC.

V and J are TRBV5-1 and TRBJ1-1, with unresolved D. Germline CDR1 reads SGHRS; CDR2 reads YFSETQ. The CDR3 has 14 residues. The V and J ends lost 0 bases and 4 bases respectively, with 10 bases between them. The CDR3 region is CASSLEWAGTEAFF. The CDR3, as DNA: TGCGCCAGCAGCTTGGAATGGGCTGGCACTGAAGCTTTCTTT.

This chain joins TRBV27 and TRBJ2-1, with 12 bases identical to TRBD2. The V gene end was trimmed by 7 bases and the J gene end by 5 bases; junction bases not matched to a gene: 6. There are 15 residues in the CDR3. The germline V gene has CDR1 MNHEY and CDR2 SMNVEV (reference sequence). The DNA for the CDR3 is TGTGCCAGCATCCTACTAGCGGGGGGTAACAATGAGCAGTTCTTC. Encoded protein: CASILLAGGNNEQFF.

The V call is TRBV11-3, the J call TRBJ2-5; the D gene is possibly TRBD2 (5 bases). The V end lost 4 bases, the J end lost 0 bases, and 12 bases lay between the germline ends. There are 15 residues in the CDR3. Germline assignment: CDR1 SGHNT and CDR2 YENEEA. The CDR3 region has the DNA TGTGCCAGCAGCTCCGGGCCGGGGTACCAAGAGACCCAGTACTTC. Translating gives CASSSGPGYQETQYF.

The CDR3 spells CASSMTGGINEQYF. The CDR3, as DNA: TGTGCCAGTAGTATGACAGGGGGTATCAACGAGCAGTACTTC. The chain employs TRBV19 and TRBJ2-7, with 9 bases identical to TRBD1. J gave up 5 bases and V 3 bases, and 5 bases lay outside the gene matches. From germline, CDR1 is LNHDA and CDR2 SQIVND (reference sequence). The CDR3 is made up of 14 amino acids.

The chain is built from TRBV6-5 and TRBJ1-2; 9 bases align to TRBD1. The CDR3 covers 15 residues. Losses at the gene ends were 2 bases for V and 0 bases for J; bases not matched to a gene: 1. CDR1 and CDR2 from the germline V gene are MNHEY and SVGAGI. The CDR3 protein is CASSYRTGANYGYTF. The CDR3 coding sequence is TGTGCCAGCAGTTACCGGACAGGGGCTAACTATGGCTACACCTTC.

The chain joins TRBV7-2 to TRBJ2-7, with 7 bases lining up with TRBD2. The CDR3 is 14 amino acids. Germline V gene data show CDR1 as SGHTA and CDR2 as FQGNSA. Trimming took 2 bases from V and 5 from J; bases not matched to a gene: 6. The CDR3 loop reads CASSLLGGEDEQYF. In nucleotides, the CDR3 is TGTGCCAGCAGCTTATTGGGGGGGGAGGACGAGCAGTACTTC.

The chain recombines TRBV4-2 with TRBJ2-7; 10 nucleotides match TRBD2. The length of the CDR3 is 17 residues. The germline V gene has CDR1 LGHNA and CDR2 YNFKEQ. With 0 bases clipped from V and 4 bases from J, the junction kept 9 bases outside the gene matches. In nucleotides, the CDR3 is TGTGCCAGCAGCCAAGAGGGTAGCGGGGGGCTGCCTTACGAGCAGTACTTC. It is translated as CASSQEGSGGLPYEQYF.